The entry below describes one T cell receptor (beta chain). The data are from a study of blood T cell repertoires in COVID-19. About the research overall: COVID-19 samples collected from the United States, Italy and Spain covered acute and convalescent phases. In each case, the material was cDNA or gDNA derived from T cells, B-cell-depleted T cells, or PBMCs.

Original processing notes: How many nucleated cells were present was estimated from reference gene primer amplification. Data came from immunoSEQ multiplex PCR; TCRdb stores just in-frame clones and leaves some out. V, J and clone size derive from that table, while D and trimming were established from the DNA sequence. The data hold a few hundred thousand clones, with about 86% observed a single time. J lost 4 bases, V lost 5 bases, and 12 bases had no gene match. Germline CDR1 and CDR2: GTSNPN and SVGIG (reference sequence). The CDR3 runs 15 residues. The chain links TRBV30 to TRBJ2-3; 7 bases agree with TRBD1. Sequenced material: peripheral blood. This TCR was sampled from a woman aged 50 to 60 with acute or convalescent COVID-19. DNA of the CDR3: TGTGCCTGGGTAAAGGGGGCGAGTCGCGCAGATACGCAGTATTTT. Its translation is CAWVKGASRADTQYF.